Listed here are 6 T cell receptor beta chains from one sample, sequenced in a study of monozygotic twins with inflammatory bowel disease. TCRdb derives one entry per CDR3 protein from the 5' RACE reads, leaving out DNA. This table holds fewer than 200,000 distinct CDR3 sequences. Sequencing used blood. The receptors shown here come from a human donor with ulcerative colitis or Crohn's disease, or a healthy co-twin of an affected twin (not recorded which).

The chain combines TRBV20-1 with TRBJ2-4. Germline CDR1 DFQATT, CDR2 SNEGSKA (reference sequence). This CDR3 is 13 amino acids long. The CDR3 sequence: CSAISVAKNMQYF.

V usage is TRBV10-3 and J usage is TRBJ2-7; TCRdb names TRBD2, which stays unverified in the absence of DNA. Germline CDR1 and CDR2: ENHRY and SYGVKD. This CDR3 is built from 18 residues. CDR3 region: CAISEDLLGLAGADEQYF.

This chain connects TRBV3-1 to TRBJ2-1; without DNA, the TCRdb call of TRBD2 cannot be checked. Germline V gives CDR1 LGHDT, CDR2 YNNKEL (reference sequence). The CDR3 is made up of 15 amino acids. CDR3 amino acids: CASSPPVGGDNEQFF.

The CDR3 loop is CASSLQGSYGYTF. The V call is TRBV6-5, the J call TRBJ1-2; the D call of TRBD1 rests on TCRdb alone, since no DNA is present to check it. CDR1 and CDR2 from the germline V gene are MNHEY and SVGAGI. This CDR3 has 13 residues.

V gene TRBV5-4 combines with J gene TRBJ2-1; TCRdb selects TRBD2, and the lack of DNA leaves this call unchecked. CDR3 length: 18 residues. Germline CDR1 and CDR2: SGHNT and YYREEE (reference sequence). CDR3 residues: CASSASSASGPGGNEQFF.

The chain has TRBV18 and TRBJ2-7; the D call from TCRdb, TRBD1, cannot be confirmed without DNA. The CDR3 consists of 12 residues. Germline CDR1 KGHSH, CDR2 LQKENI. The chain's CDR3 is CASSPGADEQYF.